The TCR beta chain under discussion was sequenced for a study of cytomegalovirus exposure and HLA in healthy donors (dated by TCRdb to about 2017). With respect to the entire study: According to an earlier analysis of around 600 of the donors, about 190 million T cells yielded some 110 million unique TCR beta sequences and about 280 Gb of sequence data. Donor age, sex, ethnicity and CMV serostatus were collected together with the repertoire data. To predict cytomegalovirus infection status, the study combined high-throughput TCR immunosequencing, statistical association of individual TCRs with disease status, and machine learning. Roughly 300 gigabases of sequencing data and tens of millions of unique TCR sequences were included in an early release covering several hundred HLA-typed donors. Among 300 to 450 genotyped donors of the cohort, an average of 235,054 unique TCR beta nucleotide sequences were sequenced per donor, approximately 20% of them non-productive. The T cell repertoires of some 700 subjects were profiled by immunosequencing and related to cytomegalovirus serostatus. A later genetic analysis took genome-wide SNP genotypes for about 65% of the 666 donors and used that subset as a discovery cohort. A later analysis re-examined previously published TCR beta repertoires from about 670 donors and added high-resolution HLA genotyping to investigate patterns of TCR occurrence. All discovery cohort repertoires had been generated on a single sequencing platform. An earlier analysis of some 500 of the donors applied high-throughput TCR beta sequencing to assess whether each TCR beta V gene segment acted as functional or pseudogenic. Of the approximately 400 genotyped donors, approximately 80% fell in the genetic ancestry cluster associated with self-reported Caucasian donors. The number of donors typed differed by locus, with 629-630 for A, B, C, DRB1 and DQB1, around 500 for DQA1, 600 to 610 for DPA1, and 400 to 490 for DPB1. Rather than using new phenotypic data, the later analysis identified candidate immune exposures from TCR beta sequences and from how often those sequences occurred across donors. Both class I and class II loci were covered by HLA typing, at four-digit resolution. Four or five DR-DQ haplotypes were handled as single units for association and clustering because linkage in the cohort was strong. The aim of the study was to test whether cataloging public T cell receptors could identify signatures of past pathogen exposure. Along with the 666-subject first cohort, a separate validation cohort of over a hundred different subjects was used. Study-wide findings and limitations: Across donors, most TCR sequences were observed very rarely, whereas some public TCRs were present in many individuals. In a later analysis, most CMV-associated TCR beta chains were found to appear HLA-restricted, with HLA associations seemingly driven largely by CMV exposure. Linkage disequilibrium might explain the correlated functional status among segregating V segments, but an unknown experimental factor could not be excluded. When HLA alleles, especially DR and DQ, strongly co-occurred, attributing TCR associations to individual alleles was difficult. In a later genetic analysis, fewer N-insertions in productive TCRs were reported among donors in an Asian-associated ancestry cluster than the approximately 710-donor mean. A cluster of highly shared sequence variants was judged likely to represent a technical artifact of the sequencing pipeline. The 87-base-pair reads could not distinguish some IMGT-functional V segments, including TRBV6-2 and TRBV6-3, so those segments were excluded. Over 15 rarely observed V segments, including chromosome 9 orphons, were excluded from the earlier analysis of several hundred of the donors because counts were too low. In vitro tests confirmed that a few of the cytomegalovirus-associated TCR beta chains recognize cytomegalovirus antigens. For the cohort, immune exposure information was limited to CMV serostatus. It was suggested by the authors that the approach could potentially be generalized to other disease states and immunological phenotypes. In a later analysis, several top co-occurrence clusters were reported to appear linked to parvovirus B19, influenza, CMV and Epstein-Barr virus. Specific HLA alleles were associated with 15,000 to 20,000 TCR beta sequences at a false discovery rate of 0.05 in a later analysis. Because HLA typing was missing for some donors at each locus, association tests included only the typed subset. Broadly in line with IMGT annotations, most TCR beta V segments showed up in productive rearrangements about 87% or about 30% of the time in an earlier analysis of 587 of the donors. V-gene and J-gene trimming of TCR beta chains was associated with a missense DCLRE1C variant in a later genetic analysis, and the association was replicated in an independent cohort. A further reported finding was that TCR beta sequences accurately predicted the HLA-A and HLA-B alleles for most subjects in the first cohort. In the study, roughly 160 TCR beta chains were listed as associated with cytomegalovirus. A later analysis found that HLA-associated TCR beta chains were more clonally expanded and had lower generation probabilities than equally common non-associated chains. According to a later analysis, TCR association rates differed among HLA loci, with DRB1 alleles showing the most associated TCRs and HLA-C alleles showing the fewest. The cohort was sequenced for TCR beta chains only, and without alpha or paired-chain data the features that could be detected were limited. In both the original and validation cohorts, the classifier was reported to diagnose cytomegalovirus status with high specificity and sensitivity. Presence/absence analyses assumed roughly uniform sequencing depth across donors, an assumption that may not hold.

In the germline V gene, CDR1 corresponds to SGDLS and CDR2 to YYNGEE. The V and J ends are trimmed by 0 bases and 2 bases, leaving 11 bases between them. The CDR3 contains 15 residues, cysteine and phenylalanine counted. Only CDR3 DNA remains: 45 bases, in frame from the first base. The cohort consisted of 600 or so healthy bone marrow donors. At the time of sampling, all cohort members were nominally healthy, though unrecorded immune exposures were likely present. The donor tested CMV seropositive and was one of the 289 seropositive cohort members. Every donor gave a peripheral blood sample, and the peripheral blood mononuclear cells from that sample were used for TCR beta sequencing. Genomic DNA extraction from the blood cell samples was performed with the Qiagen DNeasy Blood Extraction Kit. Libraries came from the immunoSEQ multiplex PCR assay. For the multiplex PCR, a mixture combining 60 forward primers for TCR Vbeta segments and 13 reverse primers for TCR Jbeta segments was used. A multiplex PCR assay on genomic DNA amplified the CDR3 region of rearranged TCR beta genes. The amplified TCR beta libraries were sequenced on the Illumina HiSeq System as 87-base-pair reads. Turning to the authors' computational methods: A later analysis tallied roughly 80 million unique TCR beta chains across the roughly 610 repertoires, and around 9.9 million of those chains were shared by two or more donors. Raw reads were error-corrected and collapsed into unique sequences by a nearest-neighbor algorithm in which closely related sequences were merged to remove PCR and sequencing errors. V, D and J gene segments were assigned by aligning CDR3 sequences to IMGT reference sequences. For a sequence to be retained, a match of at least six nucleotides to both a V gene segment and a J gene segment was required. A rearrangement was called productive if the CDR3 had no stop codons and remained in frame with V and J, and every other rearrangement was called non-productive. CDR3 was defined according to IMGT convention as the region running from the second conserved V-encoded cysteine to the conserved J-encoded phenylalanine. Sequences without an unambiguous match to a single V gene segment were excluded from the earlier analysis of about 640 of the donors. An earlier analysis of 500 to 600 of the donors classified V segments as functional when productive rearrangements were above 56.7% and as segregating when the standard deviation between donors was above 5%. To diagnose cytomegalovirus status from the catalog of TCR beta chain sequences, a statistical classification framework was built. A later analysis assigned V and J genes by comparing TCR nucleotide sequences with IMGT/GENE-DB human TR gene sequences. Using the TCRdist pipeline, a later analysis assigned CDR3 sequences along with most-parsimonious VDJ recombination scenarios. In a later analysis, each TCR beta chain was defined by its CDR3 amino acid sequence together with its V-gene family, and reads lacking a unique V-gene family were excluded. To address suspected cross-contamination and a sequencing artifact, a later analysis removed a few hundred highly shared, low-generation-probability nucleotide sequences. A later analysis calculated a clonal expansion index for each public chain from normalized within-repertoire ranks of inferred template counts. In a later analysis, generation probabilities were computed with a VDJ recombination model fitted to out-of-frame rearrangements, and the resulting probabilities were checked against IGoR. A later analysis scored TCR-TCR, TCR-HLA and TCR-CMV co-occurrence with hypergeometric tests, applying a repertoire-size bias correction to TCR pairs. False discovery rates were estimated in a later analysis by permuting HLA or CMV assignments 20 times. In a later analysis, co-occurring TCRs were grouped using DBSCAN, and TCRdist sequence similarity was added for clustering within HLA-allele-positive subsets. For co-occurrence clustering, repertoires with fewer than 30,000 or more than 120,000 public chains were excluded, along with 4 to 6 repertoires with anomalous nucleotide sharing. The table comes from immuneACCESS by way of TCRdb, which keeps in-frame sequences with V and J called. Part of the clones is missing from these tables; in studies checked, under half for an unresolved V gene and the rest for unknown reasons. That table supplies the V and J calls and clone size; D and trimming were determined from the DNA. This sample lists some 100,000 clones; 70% to 80% were detected once. Together, the top ten hold 4% to 5.5% of the sample.

As to this clone: Its recognized antigen is unknown. No clone much larger than this one lies a single base away; base qualities are absent.

The receptor comes from a woman aged 18-35 years in good health and CMV-seropositive. The chain is made from TRBV9 and TRBJ1-1; the D segment could be TRBD1, given 6 matching bases. Sequenced input: PBMCs. The DNA sequence is given as TGTGCCAGCAGCGTAGTCGCAGGGGCCAACACTGAAGCTTTCTTT. This codes for CASSVVAGANTEAFF. The variable domain in full, with residues beyond the CDR3 obtained from the reference TRBV9 and TRBJ1-1 genes, is DSGVTQTPKHLITATGQRVTLRCSPRSGDLSVYWYQQSLDQGLQFLIQYYNGEERAKGNILERFSAQQFPDLHSELNLSSLELGDSALYFCASSVVAGANTEAFFGQGTRLTVV.